The T cell receptor beta chain described here comes from a study of T-cell reconstitution after alpha-beta-depleted transplantation in children. Unique molecular identifiers were incorporated during preparation of the TCRbeta library. TCRdb reprocessed the PCR reads via MiXCR and lists one record per CDR3 protein. The sample shows about 610,000 distinct CDR3 sequences, about 11% of them seen only once. CDR1 SGHRS and CDR2 YFSETQ come from the germline V gene. The CDR3 consists of 15 residues. V was trimmed by 0 bases and J by 4 bases, leaving 11 bases between them. The chain couples TRBV5-1 to TRBJ2-1; D gene ambiguous. Sequences were derived from PBMCs from the stem cell graft donor, sampled from the stem cell graft. This clonotype was obtained from a human donor who donated a stem cell graft to a child with acute myeloid leukemia. CDR3 nucleotide sequence: TGCGCCAGCAGCTTGGCAGGAACTGAGTACAATGAGCAGTTCTTC. Protein: CASSLAGTEYNEQFF.